One and the same sample provided the 18 T cell receptor beta chains below, sequenced in a study of molecular identifiers for immune sequencing clone quantification. Each CDR3 protein gets one entry after TCRdb re-called the PCR reads with MiXCR. The top ten hold 0.65% to 0.75% of the sample, which has about 320,000 distinct CDR3 sequences, 24% seen once. Input material: naive CD8+ T cells from blood, with Jurkat cell RNA spiked in. Specified subset: FACS-sorted CD8+CD4-CCR7+CD45RA+ naive T cells. These receptors came from a human donor in good health. Some libraries in this study had Jurkat cell RNA spiked in.

The sample holds many counts of this clonotype. An end of the junction does not agree with germline; a read error may underlie this. The rearrangement uses TRBV6-5 and TRBJ2-3; D is uncertain. The germline V gene has CDR1 MNHEY and CDR2 SVGAGI. The CDR3 length is 13 residues. CDR3 DNA: TGTGCCAGCAGTTACTCTTCTAGGGCCCCAGCCCTTTTT. This sequence encodes CASSYSSRAPALF.

This clonotype appeared a few times. This chain joins TRBV4-3 and TRBJ2-3; tentatively, D is TRBD2 (5 bases). The V end lost 4 bases, the J end lost 4 bases, and 18 bases lay between the germline ends. The CDR3 extends over 16 amino acids. Germline CDR1 reads LGHNA; CDR2 reads YSLEER. The CDR3 loop reads CASSPTEVPRADTQYF. CDR3 sequence (DNA): TGCGCCAGCAGCCCCACCGAGGTCCCGAGGGCAGATACGCAGTATTTT.

The sample holds many counts of this clonotype. The CDR3 nucleotides read TGTGCCAGCAGCGAAAGAGGACAGACCTACGAGCAGTACTTC. It is translated as CASSERGQTYEQYF. The rearrangement uses TRBV9 and TRBJ2-7, with D possibly matching TRBD1 (6 bases). The CDR3 is 14 residues long. The germline gives CDR1 SGDLS, CDR2 YYNGEE. V was trimmed by 3 bases and J by 2 bases, leaving 12 bases between them.

As for this clonotype: A much larger clone is a single base away; this may be a read error. The V call is TRBV4-1, the J call TRBJ2-1; no firm D call. The CDR3 sequence is 12 residues long. Germline V gives CDR1 MGHRA, CDR2 YSYEKL. The CDR3 DNA follows: TGCGCCAGCAGCCGAGATTACAATGAGCAGTCCTTC. It translates to CASSRDYNEQSF.

DNA for the CDR3: TGTGCCAGCAGGGGGGCAGGGGGCATCTATGGCTACACCTTC. The encoded protein is CASRGAGGIYGYTF. The chain couples TRBV27 to TRBJ1-2; 8 bases line up with TRBD1. V was pared by 6 bases and J by 4 bases, with 7 bases of the junction left unmatched. The CDR3 has 14 amino acids. The germline gives CDR1 MNHEY, CDR2 SMNVEV (reference sequence).

This clonotype appeared a few times. CDR3 bases: TGCGCCAGCAGCCAAGATGGTCCCCTCAGGGCTGAAGCTTTCTTT. Its protein is CASSQDGPLRAEAFF. The rearrangement joins TRBV4-1 to TRBJ1-1, with D possibly being TRBD1 (5 bases). Germline values: CDR1 MGHRA, CDR2 YSYEKL. Deletions cut 0 bases from V and 6 bases from J, with 14 bases between. This CDR3 has 15 residues.

The J gene is TRBJ1-1, the V gene TRBV6-5; tentative D call: TRBD1 (5 bases). This CDR3 comprises 15 residues. Germline values: CDR1 MNHEY, CDR2 SVGAGI. V was cut by 2 bases and J by 0 bases, with 10 bases left in between. DNA of the CDR3: TGTGCCAGCAGTTACGGGGCGCTTATGAACACTGAAGCTTTCTTT. Amino acid sequence: CASSYGALMNTEAFF.

To note about this clonotype: The CDR3 end shows no conserved phenylalanine or tryptophan, and so a read error is likely. No DNA is shown, since the ends of the CDR3 on it are uncertain; the CDR3 is the one TCRdb lists. The chain recombines TRBV23-1 with TRBJ2-3; the table gives TRBD1 as D, unverified against the DNA. TRBV23-1 is recorded as an ORF, its role being uncertain. The CDR3 is 10 residues long, ends included. The CDR3 protein is CASSQVWGSG.

This clonotype was counted many times. V and J are TRBV19 and TRBJ2-5; D is possibly TRBD1 or TRBD2 (5 bases each). CDR1 is LNHDA, CDR2 SQIVND, per germline (reference sequence). V lost 5 bases, J lost 2 bases, and 12 bases lay in between. CDR3 size: 14 residues. The CDR3 region is CASSRRGPQETQYF. CDR3 sequence (DNA): TGTGCCAGTAGTCGCCGGGGACCACAAGAGACCCAGTACTTC.

The count of this clonotype is one. Just one base apart from a much larger clone, this may be a read error. The chain carries TRBV5-1 and TRBJ1-4; tentative D call: TRBD1 (6 bases). The length of the CDR3 is 13 residues. V lost 5 bases and J 8 bases, leaving 13 bases between the germline ends. Germline V gives CDR1 SGHRS, CDR2 YFSETQ. In nucleotides, the CDR3 is TGCGCCAGCAGTGGGGGGGGCGAGGAAAAACTGTTTTTT. Its translation is CASSGGGEEKLFF.

V and J are TRBV6-5 and TRBJ2-1, with D unclear. This CDR3 has 13 amino acids. Germline values: CDR1 MNHEY, CDR2 SVGAGI. Trimming shortened V by 6 bases and J by 3 bases, and 9 bases separated the two germline ends. The CDR3 nucleotides read TGTGCCAGCAGCAGGACCGACTACAATGAGCAGTTCTTC. It yields the protein CASSRTDYNEQFF.

This clonotype has a count of ten or more. The chain carries TRBV7-2 and TRBJ2-5, with D tentatively TRBD1 (6 bases). This CDR3 is built from 15 residues. V was trimmed by 2 bases and J by 4 bases, leaving 14 bases between them. The germline V gene encodes CDR1 SGHTA and CDR2 FQGNSA. The chain's CDR3 is CASSLYVGQLETQYF. Here the CDR3 DNA reads TGTGCCAGCAGCTTATATGTCGGACAGTTAGAGACCCAGTACTTC.

This clonotype is a singleton in its sample. A read error may account for a junction end that differs from germline. This rearrangement joins TRBV10-2 to TRBJ1-2; no clear D gene. CDR1 is WSHSY and CDR2 is SAAADI in the germline V gene. The CDR3 is made up of 13 amino acids. The CDR3 loop is CASSDSTNYGHTF. The CDR3 region has the DNA TGCGCCAGCAGTGACAGCACTAACTATGGCCACACCTTC.

This clonotype was picked up many times. V is TRBV19 and J is TRBJ1-5; possible D gene TRBD1, 5 bases. This CDR3 has 13 residues. V lost 6 bases, J lost 6 bases, and 12 bases lay in between. Germline V CDR1 and CDR2: LNHDA, SQIVND (reference sequence). Here the CDR3 DNA reads TGTGCCAGTAGCTGGCAGGGTGGTCAGCCCCAGCATTTT. Encoded protein: CASSWQGGQPQHF.

The rearrangement links TRBV4-3 to TRBJ2-3; TRBD2 matches 9 bases. Germline V CDR1 and CDR2: LGHNA, YSLEER. V shed 1 base, J shed 1 base, and the junction held 12 bases outside the gene matches. This CDR3 has 19 residues. The CDR3 bases are TGCGCCAGCAGCCAAGTGACCTCCGGAGCGGGGGGACGCACAGATACGCAGTATTTT. Translated: CASSQVTSGAGGRTDTQYF.

This clonotype occurred a few times. This sequence joins TRBV27 and TRBJ2-7; unclear D gene. V gave up 5 bases and J gave up 2 bases, with 16 bases separating them. Germline V gene lookup returns CDR1 MNHEY and CDR2 SMNVEV (reference sequence). The CDR3 has 15 amino acids. CDR3 coding DNA: TGTGCCAGCAGTCCCGAACCTGGAGAGGCCTACGAGCAGTACTTC. This translates into CASSPEPGEAYEQYF.

This sequence joins TRBV7-2 and TRBJ2-7; D may be TRBD1 or TRBD2 (8 bases each). The germline CDR1 and CDR2 sequences are SGHTA and FQGNSA. The CDR3 length is 16 residues. The V and J ends lost 6 bases and 4 bases respectively, with 22 bases between them. CDR3 nucleotide sequence: TGTGCCAGCAGGCCCCAGGGGGCGGGAGGCCGTTACGAGCAGTACTTC. As protein: CASRPQGAGGRYEQYF.

This sequence joins TRBV12-3 or TRBV12-4 and TRBJ2-3; possible D gene TRBD1, 6 bases. V was cut by 2 bases and J by 5 bases, with 14 bases left in between. The CDR3 has 15 residues. CDR3 region: CASSLYAGAEDTQYF. DNA of the CDR3: TGTGCCAGCAGTTTATATGCAGGGGCGGAAGATACGCAGTATTTT.